These T cell receptor beta chains were read from a single sample in a study of response to subunit inactivated influenza vaccine. Each CDR3 protein gets one entry after TCRdb re-called the RT-PCR reads with MiXCR. Altogether more than 450,000 distinct CDR3 sequences are present, 11% being singletons, with the ten largest covering 11%. In addition, the sample was reused for a study of T cells expressing NK-cell markers.

The material was PBMCs from blood, obtained on the day of vaccination. These receptor sequences come from a man aged 45-65 years who received an inactivated influenza vaccine. CDR3s include the opening cysteine and the closing phenylalanine or tryptophan. Not every row has a clone size; where given, it reads once, few, many or a size class.

v_gene,abundance,j_gene,CDR3aa
TRBV7-3,few,TRBJ2-1,CASSHTQGVNEQFF
TRBV7-9,many,TRBJ2-2,CASSFVRDTGELFF
TRBV6-5,.,TRBJ1-5,CASSSGLYQPQHF
TRBV10-3,.,TRBJ2-7,CAISESGGSSYEQYF
TRBV6-2/TRBV6-3,few,TRBJ2-7,CASRLFDNSYEQYF
TRBV21-1,once,TRBJ2-7,CASTFGRGPPYEQYF
TRBV4-3,many,TRBJ2-3,CASSQGRTDTQYF
TRBV4-3,few,TRBJ2-3,CASSQDRGSGVIGDTQYF
TRBV25-1,few,TRBJ1-2,CATSGREREGYTF
TRBV4-1,few,TRBJ1-5,CASSQVFPRQGVVNQPQHF
TRBV7-8,once,TRBJ2-1,CASSFSRGSYNEQFF
TRBV7-2,.,TRBJ2-3,CASSLAGPARDTQYF
TRBV5-1,.,TRBJ1-1,CASSSGVIGTEAFF
TRBV5-1,.,TRBJ2-2,CASSLGARGPTGELFF
TRBV21-1,few,TRBJ1-1,CASSNRSLAFF
TRBV5-1,few,TRBJ2-2,CASSYIALGTGELFF
TRBV10-3,.,TRBJ1-2,CAISELRTVPHGYTF
TRBV4-1,many,TRBJ2-3,CASSQDPGKDTQYF
TRBV12-3/TRBV12-4,.,TRBJ1-1,CASTSFGGGNTEAFF
TRBV6-1,few,TRBJ2-1,CASSPGLKPLGYNEQFF
TRBV20-1,once,TRBJ1-1,CSAREYRGPNTEAFF
TRBV5-5,few,TRBJ2-7,CASSLVGTSEQYF
TRBV28,.,TRBJ2-2,CASSTGGANTGELFF
TRBV20-1,few,TRBJ2-1,CSATLVAGGNEQFF
TRBV3-1,many,TRBJ2-7,CASSQEPGGSYEQYF
TRBV7-9,.,TRBJ2-7,CASSSWEDREGNEQYF
TRBV30,few,TRBJ2-1,CAWSKTRRQFF
TRBV5-5,.,TRBJ2-2,CASSSRGGWDTGELFF
TRBV21-1,few,TRBJ1-5,CASSKRDRGQVGNQPQHF
TRBV29-1,many,TRBJ1-5,CSVLSANQPQHF
TRBV4-1,.,TRBJ2-7,CASSHRQGANSYEQYF
TRBV10-3,few,TRBJ2-1,CAIRTGDNEQFF
TRBV20-1,few,TRBJ2-1,CSASGLRLNLFYNEQFF
TRBV10-3,.,TRBJ2-3,CAINSQLAGTDTQYF
TRBV5-1,.,TRBJ2-1,CASAAGRGYNEQFF
TRBV27,many,TRBJ2-1,CASSLSPAYGDEQFF
TRBV7-2,.,TRBJ2-4,CASSSGQTLIKNIQYF
TRBV6-2/TRBV6-3,.,TRBJ2-5,CASSYLTSVQRRETQYF
TRBV6-2/TRBV6-3,.,TRBJ2-3,CASSSPFEGENRDTQYF
TRBV30,many,TRBJ1-2,CASYSASANYGYTF
TRBV7-9,few,TRBJ2-1,CASSLDREYNEQFF
TRBV20-1,few,TRBJ1-2,CSAPRTGPSRGYTF
TRBV2,.,TRBJ1-5,CASGYDGNQPQHF
TRBV30,.,TRBJ2-7,CAWSRDSSYEQYF
TRBV29-1,.,TRBJ2-2,CSVSTGHANTGELFF
TRBV27,.,TRBJ2-7,CASSLRPQRAYEQYF
TRBV7-9,.,TRBJ2-7,CASSFPPTYDEQYF
TRBV7-3,.,TRBJ2-1,CASSFGLAGRDNEQFF